Given below is one T cell receptor beta chain in context. Trimming stripped 2 bases from V and 6 bases from J, with 7 bases between. Germline V gene sequence: CDR1 MNHNY, CDR2 SVGAGI (reference sequence). The CDR3 is 13 amino acids. This sample was included in a study of T cell changes during pregnancy in multiple sclerosis. Measured with immunoSEQ multiplex PCR; TCRdb has only the in-frame clones, and not every one. The sample shows under 65,000 clones, 92% of them seen only once. The chain combines TRBV6-6 with TRBJ2-2; maybe TRBD2 (5 bases). This clonotype was sampled from a female donor with multiple sclerosis, enrolled in a pregnancy study. Specimen: CD4+ T cells from peripheral blood mononuclear cells, collected after pregnancy. The CDR3 nucleotides are TGTGCCAGCAGTTACACTAGTCCCGGGGAGCTGTTTTTT. This encodes CASSYTSPGELFF.